The 24 T cell receptor beta chains below all came from one sample that was sequenced in a study of Ad26.COV2.S vaccination and SARS-CoV-2 variants (dated by TCRdb to about 2021). In the paper's terms, the treatment or condition label means: approximately 18 received Ad26.COV2.S at low or high dose, single or two shots; 5 received placebo; per-sample allocation not given. Repertoires of vaccine and placebo recipients were sequenced from samples collected on day 63 after the first injection. Libraries came from the immunoSEQ multiplex PCR assay. TCRdb's version of the immuneACCESS table is confined to in-frame rearrangements and falls short of the full clone set. An unresolved V gene accounts for under half of the shortfall where checked; the remainder is of unknown origin. This sample holds 350,000 to 450,000 clones; around 92% were observed only once. The top ten clones comprise approximately 1.6% of the sample.

Here the sequenced sample was peripheral blood, taken in a trial of Ad26.COV2.S vaccine versus placebo. The source of these receptors is a person aged 18 to 59 who received the Ad26.COV2.S COVID-19 vaccine or a placebo.

The chain links TRBV27 to TRBJ2-5; perhaps TRBD1 as D (6 bases). Germline loops: CDR1 MNHEY, CDR2 SMNVEV (reference sequence). The CDR3 sequence is 14 residues long. V gave up 3 bases and J gave up 5 bases, with 13 bases separating them. In DNA, the CDR3 is TGTGCCAGCAGTTTGCTTGGACAGTTCGAGACCCAGTACTTC. The encoded protein is CASSLLGQFETQYF.

This sequence joins TRBV6-2 or TRBV6-3 and TRBJ1-2, with TRBD1 matching 9 bases. The germline V gene has CDR1 MNHEY and CDR2 SVGEGT. This CDR3 region has 13 residues. The V gene end was trimmed by 4 bases and the J gene end by 8 bases; junction bases not matched to a gene: 5. The CDR3 here is CASSSQGAGGYTF. CDR3 DNA: TGTGCCAGCAGTTCACAGGGGGCCGGGGGCTACACCTTC.

The rearrangement uses TRBV27 and TRBJ1-1; tentatively, D is TRBD1 (5 bases). The CDR3 length is 14 residues. CDR1 and CDR2 (germline): MNHEY, SMNVEV (reference sequence). Trimming took 8 bases from V and 10 from J, leaving 23 bases between them. The CDR3 DNA sequence: TGTGCCAGCTTAATTGGAGGTGGAGTGGGGCGAGCTTTCTTT. As protein: CASLIGGGVGRAFF.

This chain links TRBV19 with TRBJ1-2; D perhaps matches TRBD1 (6 bases). Germline V gene lookup returns CDR1 LNHDA and CDR2 SQIVND (reference sequence). V was pared by 7 bases and J by 6 bases, with 18 bases between. CDR3 length equals 14 residues. DNA for the CDR3: TGTGCCAGTACCCAAGTCGGGCAGGGGCATGGCTACACCTTC. It specifies CASTQVGQGHGYTF.

This rearrangement joins TRBV7-9 to TRBJ1-4; tentative D call: TRBD1 (5 bases). Germline V lookup: CDR1 SEHNR, CDR2 FQNEAQ (reference sequence). The CDR3 is 16 amino acids. V shed 2 bases and J shed 4 bases, with 14 bases lying between them. The CDR3 loop is CASSLSLGAFNEKLFF. The CDR3, as DNA: TGTGCCAGCAGCTTAAGTTTAGGGGCCTTTAATGAAAAACTGTTTTTT.

This chain connects TRBV25-1 to TRBJ1-2; 9 bases fit TRBD1. Germline V CDR1 and CDR2: MGHDK, SYGVNS. The CDR3 extends over 13 amino acids. Trimming removed 3 bases from V and 6 bases from J; junction bases left unmatched: 2. The CDR3 loop is CASSDRDRDGYTF. CDR3 nucleotide sequence: TGTGCCAGCAGTGACCGGGACAGGGATGGCTACACCTTC.

The V gene is TRBV6-1, the J gene TRBJ2-3, with D hard to call. V lost 4 bases and J 4 bases, leaving 21 bases between the germline ends. This CDR3 contains 17 residues. Germline lookup yields CDR1 MNHNS and CDR2 SASEGT. The CDR3: CASSGGRQDIFADTQYF. The CDR3 DNA reads TGTGCCAGCAGTGGAGGACGACAAGACATTTTTGCAGATACGCAGTATTTT.

The gene calls are TRBV6-1 and TRBJ2-3, with a tentative D call TRBD2 (5 bases). CDR1 is MNHNS and CDR2 is SASEGT in the germline V gene. The CDR3 is 15 residues long. V was trimmed by 2 bases and J by 2 bases, leaving 11 bases between them. The CDR3 spells CASSEQSGNTDTQYF. Written as DNA, the CDR3 is TGTGCCAGCAGTGAACAGAGCGGAAACACAGATACGCAGTATTTT.

This clone was counted once. The chain joins TRBV7-2 to TRBJ2-7; no clear D gene. Germline CDR1 reads SGHTA; CDR2 reads FQGNSA. There are 13 residues in the CDR3. Trimming cost V 5 bases and J 0 bases, with 8 bases left between them. Here the CDR3 DNA reads TGTGCCAGCAGCCCCTATAGCTCCTACGAGCAGTACTTC. Amino acid sequence: CASSPYSSYEQYF.

The J gene is TRBJ2-1, the V gene TRBV28; 10 nucleotides align to TRBD1. The CDR3 spans 20 residues. V was pared by 4 bases and J by 2 bases, with 17 bases of the junction left unmatched. The germline gives CDR1 MDHEN, CDR2 SYDVKM. The chain's CDR3 is CASSSHRLGAGQGPYNEQFF. CDR3 sequence (DNA): TGTGCCAGCAGTTCCCACCGACTTGGGGCGGGACAGGGGCCCTACAATGAGCAGTTCTTC.

This clone was recorded only once. The chain employs TRBV4-1 and TRBJ2-7; tentative D call: TRBD1 (6 bases). The germline CDR1 and CDR2 sequences are MGHRA and YSYEKL. The CDR3 is made up of 14 amino acids. V gave up 1 base and J gave up 6 bases, with 13 bases separating them. The CDR3 sequence is CASSQVRAGAEQYF. The DNA of the CDR3 is TGCGCCAGCAGCCAAGTACGGGCAGGGGCCGAGCAGTACTTC.

This rearrangement joins TRBV13 to TRBJ2-7; D ambiguous. This CDR3 is 12 amino acids long. Germline V gene lookup returns CDR1 PRHDT and CDR2 FYEKMQ (reference sequence). V gave up 2 bases and J gave up 3 bases, with 5 bases separating them. In nucleotides, the CDR3 is TGTGCCAGCAGCTTATATAACTACGAGCAGTACTTC. Amino acid sequence: CASSLYNYEQYF.

The chain combines TRBV7-9 with TRBJ2-3; D is uncertain. V was trimmed by 4 bases and J by 2 bases, leaving 10 bases between them. The CDR3 sequence is 14 residues long. Per germline, CDR1 SEHNR and CDR2 FQNEAQ (reference sequence). CDR3 sequence reads: CASSSSTFTDTQYF. As DNA, the CDR3 is TGTGCCAGCAGCTCCTCGACCTTCACAGATACGCAGTATTTT. Looking up the rest from reference TRBV7-9 and TRBJ2-3 gives the full variable domain: DTGVSQNPRHKITKRGQNVTFRCDPISEHNRLYWYRQTLGQGPEFLTYFQNEAQLEKSRLLSDRFSAERPKGSFSTLEIQRTEQGDSAMYLCASSSSTFTDTQYFGPGTRLTVL.

This chain connects TRBV27 to TRBJ1-5; tentatively, D is TRBD1 (5 bases). Germline CDR1 MNHEY, CDR2 SMNVEV (reference sequence). V gave up 2 bases and J gave up 2 bases, with 13 bases separating them. The CDR3 contains 16 residues. The CDR3 is CASSLIAGQGNQPQHF. The CDR3 DNA is TGTGCCAGCAGTTTAATTGCAGGGCAGGGCAATCAGCCCCAGCATTTT.

This clone was detected only once. V usage is TRBV5-1 and J usage is TRBJ1-4; the D gene is possibly TRBD1 (6 bases). Trimming removed 3 bases from V and 0 bases from J, with 9 bases in between. The CDR3 spans 15 residues. Germline assignment: CDR1 SGHRS and CDR2 YFSETQ. The CDR3 coding sequence is TGCGCCAGCAGCTCTACAGGGACAACTAATGAAAAACTGTTTTTT. This codes for CASSSTGTTNEKLFF.

The CDR3, as DNA: TGTGCCAGCAGCTTGGGCGGGGACACCAACTATGGCTACACCTTC. Its protein is CASSLGGDTNYGYTF. The V gene is TRBV7-9, the J gene TRBJ1-2; D possibly corresponds to TRBD1 (6 bases). The V gene's germline CDR1 is SEHNR and CDR2 FQNEAQ (reference sequence). The CDR3 consists of 15 residues. Trimming cost V 3 bases and J 2 bases, with 13 bases left between them.

This clone was counted between two and nine times. V gene TRBV6-4 combines with J gene TRBJ2-2; 7 positions agree with TRBD1. The CDR3 extends over 14 amino acids. Per the germline V gene, CDR1 is MRHNA and CDR2 is SNTAGT. V was pared by 7 bases and J by 3 bases, with 5 bases of the junction left unmatched. The chain's CDR3 is CASKSQGDTGELFF. The CDR3 bases are TGTGCCAGCAAGAGCCAGGGGGACACCGGGGAGCTGTTTTTT.

Here the CDR3 DNA reads TGTGCCATCAGAGGCGACAGTACCTACGAGCAGTACTTC. It codes for CAIRGDSTYEQYF. The chain recombines TRBV10-3 with TRBJ2-7; TRBD1 is a possible D gene (5 bases). Germline CDR1 is ENHRY and CDR2 is SYGVKD. The CDR3 consists of 13 residues. The ends were cut back, 6 bases at V and 2 bases at J, with 11 bases in the middle.

The gene calls are TRBV19 and TRBJ2-3, with D hard to call. Germline V lookup: CDR1 LNHDA, CDR2 SQIVND (reference sequence). The CDR3 consists of 13 residues. Trimming took 3 bases from V and 3 from J, leaving 7 bases between them. CDR3 bases: TGTGCCAGTAGTATGGGCGCTACAGATACGCAGTATTTT. Amino acids: CASSMGATDTQYF. The entire variable domain, with the rest obtained from reference TRBV19 and TRBJ2-3, is as follows: DGGITQSPKYLFRKEGQNVTLSCEQNLNHDAMYWYRQDPGQGLRLIYYSQIVNDFQKGDIAEGYSVSREKKESFPLTVTSAQKNPTAFYLCASSMGATDTQYFGPGTRLTVL.

This chain uses TRBV6-2 or TRBV6-3 with TRBJ2-5; D not resolved. There are 13 residues in the CDR3. Germline CDR1 is MNHEY and CDR2 is SVGEGT. The V end lost 2 bases, the J end lost 3 bases, and 7 bases lay between the germline ends. CDR3 residues: CASSYPIEETQYF. CDR3 DNA: TGTGCCAGCAGTTACCCTATCGAAGAGACCCAGTACTTC.

CDR3 sequence (DNA): TGCGCCAGCAGCTCGATGGGGGGCGCTTACCCCGGCTCGGAGGAAAAACTGTTTTTT. Its translation: CASSSMGGAYPGSEEKLFF. The chain carries TRBV5-1 and TRBJ1-4; a weak D match, TRBD1 (6 bases). Trimming shortened V by 3 bases and J by 8 bases, and 29 bases separated the two germline ends. The CDR3 sequence is 19 residues long. CDR1 is SGHRS and CDR2 is YFSETQ in the germline V gene.

The chain links TRBV28 to TRBJ2-2; D possibly corresponds to TRBD1 (6 bases). V was trimmed by 3 bases and J by 5 bases, leaving 13 bases between them. This CDR3 is 15 amino acids long. Germline V lookup: CDR1 MDHEN, CDR2 SYDVKM. The CDR3 DNA reads as TGTGCCAGCAGTTTGATGAGGGGGTATACCGGGGAGCTGTTTTTT. Protein: CASSLMRGYTGELFF.

The genes are TRBV11-2 and TRBJ1-6, with no clear D. V lost 5 bases and J 0 bases, leaving 11 bases between the germline ends. The CDR3 spans 16 residues. Germline V lookup: CDR1 SGHAT, CDR2 FQNNGV. CDR3 sequence: CASSPRRSSYNSPLHF. The CDR3 nucleotides read TGTGCCAGCAGCCCCAGGAGGAGCTCCTATAATTCACCCCTCCACTTT.

The chain recombines TRBV19 with TRBJ1-2; no firm D call. Per germline, CDR1 LNHDA and CDR2 SQIVND (reference sequence). The germline V and J ends were trimmed by 5 bases and 4 bases, with 11 bases remaining between them. This CDR3 region has 13 residues. For the CDR3, the DNA is TGTGCCAGTAGTCCCACTCGAAGCTATGGCTACACCTTC. Its translation is CASSPTRSYGYTF.